One sample yielded the 28 T cell receptor beta chains listed below, sequenced in a study of memory CD4+ T cells and cytomegalovirus serostatus. Libraries were prepared by immunoSEQ multiplex PCR; TCRdb keeps only in-frame clonotypes and omits some of them. The sample holds approximately 88,000 clones, 80% seen once. The sort gate was single viable CD3+CD4+CD8-CD45RO+ cells for memory CD4+ T cells. Sequencing was done on a sample of memory CD4+ T cells from blood. All receptors derive from an adult in good health and CMV-seropositive.

The gene calls are TRBV28 and TRBJ1-5, with D unresolved. V lost 4 bases and J 4 bases, leaving 14 bases between the germline ends. The CDR3 is 15 amino acids. CDR1 is MDHEN, CDR2 SYDVKM, per germline. For the CDR3, the DNA is TGTGCCAGCAGTTCCCCGGAGAGTGGGAATCAGCCCCAGCATTTT. It encodes CASSSPESGNQPQHF.

The gene calls are TRBV15 and TRBJ1-1, with a tentative D call TRBD1 (5 bases). This CDR3 is built from 14 residues. Trimming cost V 0 bases and J 1 base, with 6 bases left between them. Germline V lookup: CDR1 LNHNV, CDR2 YYDKDF (reference sequence). The CDR3 sequence is CATSREGENTEAFF. CDR3 sequence (DNA): TGTGCCACCAGCAGAGAGGGGGAGAACACTGAAGCTTTCTTT.

J is TRBJ2-5 and V is TRBV10-3; D call uncertain. The CDR3 extends over 11 amino acids. Deletions cut 6 bases from V and 2 bases from J, with 4 bases between. Germline V gives CDR1 ENHRY, CDR2 SYGVKD. The CDR3 spells CAIRVQETQYF. As DNA, the CDR3 is TGTGCCATCAGGGTACAAGAGACCCAGTACTTC.

J is TRBJ2-2 and V is TRBV19; a possible D gene is TRBD2 (5 bases). The ends were cut back, 5 bases at V and 7 bases at J, with 17 bases in the middle. The CDR3 sequence is 15 residues long. Germline CDR1 reads LNHDA; CDR2 reads SQIVND (reference sequence). Written as DNA, the CDR3 is TGTGCCAGTAGTGGCGGGCAGTGGAAAAGCGGGGAGCTGTTTTTT. It specifies CASSGGQWKSGELFF. Filled out from reference TRBV19 and TRBJ2-2, the complete variable domain reads DGGITQSPKYLFRKEGQNVTLSCEQNLNHDAMYWYRQDPGQGLRLIYYSQIVNDFQKGDIAEGYSVSREKKESFPLTVTSAQKNPTAFYLCASSGGQWKSGELFFGEGSRLTVL.

In this sample, this clone turned up a few times. This chain uses TRBV6-6 with TRBJ1-5; D may be TRBD1 (5 bases). CDR3 length: 13 amino acids. The V gene's germline CDR1 is MNHNY and CDR2 SVGAGI (reference sequence). V gave up 7 bases and J gave up 3 bases, with 10 bases separating them. DNA for the CDR3: TGTGCCAGCATGGGACCCTACAATCAGCCCCAGCATTTT. Translating it yields CASMGPYNQPQHF.

The chain carries TRBV7-6 and TRBJ1-5, with 9 bases that match TRBD1. The length of the CDR3 is 14 residues. Losses at the gene ends were 5 bases for V and 5 bases for J; bases not matched to a gene: 4. Per germline, CDR1 SGHVS and CDR2 FNYEAQ. CDR3 DNA sequence: TGTGCCAGCAGCCCGGGACAGGGCTATCAGCCCCAGCATTTT. Its protein product is CASSPGQGYQPQHF.

The chain joins TRBV6-6 to TRBJ2-2; D may match TRBD1 or TRBD2 (5 bases each). Germline lookup yields CDR1 MNHNY and CDR2 SVGAGI (reference sequence). This CDR3 has 16 residues. The V and J ends lost 7 bases and 7 bases respectively, with 22 bases between them. CDR3 nucleotide sequence: TGTGCCAGCATCCCGGGAAAGGGGTCCAAAAACGGGGAGCTGTTTTTT. It specifies CASIPGKGSKNGELFF.

The chain has TRBV29-1 and TRBJ1-2, with unresolved D. Germline CDR1 reads SQVTM; CDR2 reads ANQGSEA. This CDR3 region has 13 residues. V lost 4 bases and J 8 bases, leaving 17 bases between the germline ends. DNA of the CDR3: TGCAGCGTTGCTGCCTCAACCACCGGGGGCTACACCTTC. Its protein is CSVAASTTGGYTF.

The chain has TRBV19 and TRBJ1-5; TRBD1 aligns across 9 bases. The V gene end was trimmed by 8 bases and the J gene end by 5 bases; junction bases not matched to a gene: 13. In germline, CDR1 is LNHDA, CDR2 SQIVND (reference sequence). This CDR3 has 16 amino acids. The CDR3 coding sequence is TGTGCCAGTGCCGGGACAGGGCTCCCCATCTATCAGCCCCAGCATTTT. Amino acids: CASAGTGLPIYQPQHF.

This rearrangement joins TRBV6-1 to TRBJ1-1, with a weak D call TRBD1 (6 bases). Germline CDR1 and CDR2: MNHNS and SASEGT. This CDR3 spans 13 amino acids. V was shortened by 7 bases and J by 1 base, with 10 bases between the two germline ends. The CDR3 sequence: CASTRGPNTEAFF. The CDR3 DNA follows: TGTGCCAGCACCAGGGGACCGAACACTGAAGCTTTCTTT.

CDR3 amino acids: CSSGTTNEQFF. The CDR3 DNA follows: TGCAGCTCCGGGACTACCAATGAGCAGTTCTTC. The genes are TRBV29-1 and TRBJ2-1; 7 nucleotides agree with TRBD2. Germline loops: CDR1 SQVTM, CDR2 ANQGSEA. The CDR3 consists of 11 residues. V dropped 8 bases and J dropped 6; count of bases not matched to a gene: 4.

V is TRBV7-2 and J is TRBJ2-2; tentatively, D is TRBD1 or TRBD2 (6 bases each). Germline V gene data show CDR1 as SGHTA and CDR2 as FQGNSA. V lost 5 bases, J lost 3 bases, and 19 bases lay in between. The CDR3 consists of 17 residues. CDR3 sequence: CASSAGGGGAYTGELFF. CDR3 DNA sequence: TGTGCCAGCAGCGCCGGAGGGGGAGGCGCCTACACCGGGGAGCTGTTTTTT. Looking up the rest from reference TRBV7-2 and TRBJ2-2 gives the full variable domain: GAGVSQSPSNKVTEKGKDVELRCDPISGHTALYWYRQSLGQGLEFLIYFQGNSAPDKSGLPSDRFSAERTGGSVSTLTIQRTQQEDSAVYLCASSAGGGGAYTGELFFGEGSRLTVL.

The chain is built from TRBV19 and TRBJ1-2, with a weak D call TRBD1 (5 bases). V lost 3 bases, J lost 0 bases, and 11 bases lay in between. This CDR3 has 15 amino acids. Germline assignment: CDR1 LNHDA and CDR2 SQIVND (reference sequence). This chain's CDR3 is CASSMEGLANYGYTF. CDR3 nucleotides: TGTGCCAGTAGTATGGAGGGGCTAGCTAACTATGGCTACACCTTC.

V usage is TRBV6-6 and J usage is TRBJ2-5; D not resolved. In germline, CDR1 is MNHNY, CDR2 SVGAGI (reference sequence). V was trimmed by 2 bases and J by 3 bases, leaving 10 bases between them. The CDR3 is 14 residues long. This CDR3 is CASSYGPAKETQYF. The CDR3 coding sequence is TGTGCCAGCAGTTACGGTCCAGCCAAAGAGACCCAGTACTTC.

V is TRBV5-1 and J is TRBJ2-1; the match to TRBD2 covers 10 bases. The germline V gene encodes CDR1 SGHRS and CDR2 YFSETQ. This CDR3 spans 16 amino acids. V was clipped by 8 bases and J by 6 bases; unmatched bases: 14. CDR3 in DNA: TGCGCCAGTTCCAAAACAGCGGGAGGGCCAGGCAATGAGCAGTTCTTC. Amino acid sequence: CASSKTAGGPGNEQFF.

The genes are TRBV27 and TRBJ2-4; 10 nucleotides line up with TRBD2. Germline V gene data show CDR1 as MNHEY and CDR2 as SMNVEV (reference sequence). V shed 6 bases, J shed 8 bases, and the junction held 10 bases outside the gene matches. CDR3 size: 15 residues. Here the CDR3 reads CASRPGGAGGYIQYF. CDR3 nucleotide sequence: TGTGCCAGCAGGCCTGGGGGAGCGGGAGGGTACATTCAGTACTTC.

The gene calls are TRBV18 and TRBJ1-4; D is unresolved. V lost 2 bases and J lost 6, with 16 bases in between. The CDR3 extends over 16 amino acids. Germline V gene data show CDR1 as KGHSH and CDR2 as LQKENI. For the CDR3, the DNA is TGTGCCAGCTCACCATGGATCGGGCAAGGGCATGAAAAACTGTTTTTT. Amino acids: CASSPWIGQGHEKLFF.

CDR3 residues: CASSLRSSGGTDTQYF. The CDR3 DNA follows: TGTGCCAGCAGCCTCCGGTCTAGCGGGGGCACAGATACGCAGTATTTT. The chain is built from TRBV9 and TRBJ2-3, with TRBD2 matching over 9 bases. With 4 bases clipped from V and 1 base from J, the junction kept 7 bases outside the gene matches. Germline V gives CDR1 SGDLS, CDR2 YYNGEE. The CDR3 has 16 residues.

The chain couples TRBV6-6 to TRBJ1-5; 7 bases fit TRBD1. CDR1 is MNHNY, CDR2 SVGAGI, per germline (reference sequence). The CDR3 totals 16 residues. V was clipped by 0 bases and J by 1 base; unmatched bases: 3. CDR3 nucleotides: TGTGCCAGCAGTTACTCGAGGGGGCGAAGCAATCAGCCCCAGCATTTT. Translated: CASSYSRGRSNQPQHF.

This clone was counted a single time. The CDR3 coding sequence is TGTGCCAGCAGTGAAAGGACAGGGGAACAGCCCCAGCATTTT. This codes for CASSERTGEQPQHF. The rearrangement links TRBV2 to TRBJ1-5; 9 bases align to TRBD1. The CDR3 runs 14 residues. From germline, CDR1 is SNHLY and CDR2 FYNNEI. V trimming: 2 bases; J trimming: 7 bases; junction bases outside the gene matches: 3.

The rearrangement links TRBV6-5 to TRBJ1-1; the D is unclear. CDR1 is MNHEY and CDR2 is SVGAGI in the germline V gene. CDR3 length: 13 residues. V dropped 8 bases and J dropped 3 bases, with 13 bases sitting between them. CDR3: CASWRNFYTEAFF. DNA of the CDR3: TGTGCCAGCTGGCGGAACTTCTACACTGAAGCTTTCTTT.

The chain carries TRBV6-1 and TRBJ1-5; D is ambiguous. The CDR3 is 13 residues long. V was pared by 4 bases and J by 3 bases, with 7 bases between. Germline assignment: CDR1 MNHNS and CDR2 SASEGT. This chain's CDR3 is CASSGYNNQPQHF. CDR3 sequence (DNA): TGTGCCAGCAGTGGTTATAACAATCAGCCCCAGCATTTT.

This clone was observed once. The chain is built from TRBV19 and TRBJ1-4, with D possibly TRBD1 on 5 matching bases. The CDR3 is 14 residues long. Germline CDR1 and CDR2: LNHDA and SQIVND (reference sequence). Trimming took 4 bases from V and 3 from J, leaving 9 bases between them. CDR3 coding DNA: TGTGCCAGTAGTAGGCCGGGGGCTAATGAAAAACTGTTTTTT. Its protein is CASSRPGANEKLFF.

J is TRBJ2-7 and V is TRBV5-4, with 8 bases fitting TRBD2. Trimming cost V 2 bases and J 5 bases; bases outside gene matches: 9. The germline V gene encodes CDR1 SGHNT and CDR2 YYREEE (reference sequence). The CDR3 is 15 residues long. For the CDR3, the DNA is TGTGCCAGCAGCTTCTGGACGGGAGGGCCGAACGAGCAGTACTTC. Residues: CASSFWTGGPNEQYF.

This rearrangement joins TRBV5-6 to TRBJ2-3, with D possibly TRBD2 on 6 matching bases. The V end was cut by 0 bases, the J end by 5 bases, with 7 bases between. CDR3 size: 13 residues. Germline V CDR1 and CDR2: SGHDT, YYEEEE. In DNA, the CDR3 is TGTGCCAGCAGCTTGGCCGGGGGAGATACGCAGTATTTT. Amino acids: CASSLAGGDTQYF.

With regard to this clone: At one boundary the junction diverges from the germline segment, which might be a read error. This sequence joins TRBV11-2 and TRBJ1-2; a weak D match, TRBD1 (6 bases). Germline V lookup: CDR1 SGHAT, CDR2 FQNNGV. CDR3 length equals 13 residues. CDR3: CASGLDLNRAVTF. The CDR3 DNA reads TGTGCCAGCGGCTTAGATCTTAACAGGGCGGTAACCTTC.

The chain joins TRBV27 to TRBJ2-1; 15 bases match TRBD2. Germline lookup yields CDR1 MNHEY and CDR2 SMNVEV (reference sequence). There are 17 residues in the CDR3. V lost 2 bases and J lost 8; bases outside the gene matches: 7. The CDR3 here is CASSLTRTSGRVHEQFF. As DNA, the CDR3 is TGTGCCAGCAGTTTAACCCGGACTAGCGGGAGGGTCCATGAGCAGTTCTTC.

In nucleotides, the CDR3 is TGTGCCAGCAGCTTAGTCGGGGGAAATACTTATCCCGGGGAGCTGTTTTTT. Its protein product is CASSLVGGNTYPGELFF. The chain couples TRBV11-2 to TRBJ2-2, with D possibly being TRBD2 (6 bases). The V end was cut by 1 base, the J end by 6 bases, with 18 bases between. The germline V gene encodes CDR1 SGHAT and CDR2 FQNNGV. The CDR3 totals 17 residues.